The next 23 T cell receptor beta chains were all read from a single sample in a study of CD8 T cells in Susac syndrome. The RNA, about 0.45 to 1 ug, was put through reverse transcription using random hexamers. In TCRdb, the immunoSEQ multiplex PCR reads were re-called with MiXCR into one record per CDR3 protein. The table records 150,000 to 200,000 distinct CDR3 sequences, roughly 95% of them present only once. Sequencing was performed on CD4+ T cells from PBMCs. The source is a human donor in good health.

This chain joins TRBV6-5 and TRBJ2-7; unclear D gene. CDR1 is MNHEY, CDR2 SVGAGI, per germline. Trimming left V 0 bases short and J 3 bases short, with 15 bases between. The CDR3 is 16 residues long. CDR3 in DNA: TGTGCCAGCAGTTACTCGTCTGTTAGCTCGGGCTACGAGCAGTACTTC. Amino acids: CASSYSSVSSGYEQYF.

This chain links TRBV11-2 with TRBJ2-1; 15 bases are a match to TRBD2. This CDR3 spans 16 amino acids. Trimming took 6 bases from V and 2 from J; bases not matched to a gene: 2. Germline loops: CDR1 SGHAT, CDR2 FQNNGV. CDR3 DNA sequence: TGTGCCAGCAGGTGGACTAGCGGGGGGGCCTACAATGAGCAGTTCTTC. Its protein product is CASRWTSGGAYNEQFF. The whole variable domain, remainder taken from reference TRBV11-2 and TRBJ2-1, is EAGVAQSPRYKIIEKRQSVAFWCNPISGHATLYWYQQILGQGPKLLIQFQNNGVVDDSQLPKDRFSAERLKGVDSTLKIQPAKLEDSAVYLCASRWTSGGAYNEQFFGPGTRLTVL.

This clonotype was picked up one time. V gene TRBV20-1 combines with J gene TRBJ2-5; D possibly corresponds to TRBD1 (6 bases). V was cut by 6 bases and J by 1 base, with 12 bases left in between. This CDR3 has 13 residues. CDR1 and CDR2 (germline): DFQATT, SNEGSKA (reference sequence). CDR3 region: CSALGAGQETQYF. The CDR3 DNA is TGCAGTGCCCTGGGGGCAGGCCAAGAGACCCAGTACTTC.

The chain carries TRBV5-6 and TRBJ1-3; D is perhaps TRBD1 (5 bases). CDR1 is SGHDT, CDR2 YYEEEE, per germline. Deletions cut 0 bases from V and 0 bases from J, with 13 bases between. CDR3 length equals 17 residues. CDR3 protein: CASSLAGRDSSGNTIYF. The CDR3 DNA is TGTGCCAGCAGCTTGGCCGGCAGAGACAGCTCTGGAAACACCATATATTTT. The full variable domain, completed using reference TRBV5-6 and TRBJ1-3, is DAGVTQSPTHLIKTRGQQVTLRCSPKSGHDTVSWYQQALGQGPQFIFQYYEEEERQRGNFPDRFSGHQFPNYSSELNVNALLLGDSALYLCASSLAGRDSSGNTIYFGEGSWLTVV.

The chain employs TRBV18 and TRBJ1-5; tentatively, D is TRBD1 (6 bases). Germline CDR1 is KGHSH and CDR2 is LQKENI. Trimming cost V 2 bases and J 10 bases, with 21 bases left between them. The CDR3 extends over 16 amino acids. The DNA for the CDR3 is TGTGCCAGCTCACCAGAGACAGGTTCGTCAGAGGGACCCCAGCATTTT. Amino acid sequence: CASSPETGSSEGPQHF.

This rearrangement joins TRBV5-4 to TRBJ2-3; D ambiguous. CDR1 SGHNT and CDR2 YYREEE come from the germline V gene (reference sequence). The germline V and J ends were trimmed by 0 bases and 2 bases, with 13 bases remaining between them. The CDR3 contains 16 residues. CDR3 loop: CASSLAGAEFTDTQYF. The CDR3 nucleotides read TGTGCCAGCAGCTTGGCCGGTGCGGAATTCACAGATACGCAGTATTTT.

This clonotype occurred once. This chain connects TRBV13 to TRBJ1-5; D not resolved. The germline gives CDR1 PRHDT, CDR2 FYEKMQ (reference sequence). The V and J ends lost 0 bases and 6 bases respectively, with 9 bases between them. This CDR3 region has 14 residues. CDR3 residues: CASSLGTIPQPQHF. The CDR3 DNA sequence: TGTGCCAGCAGCTTAGGTACGATACCTCAGCCCCAGCATTTT.

V and J are TRBV7-8 and TRBJ1-1, with a weak D call TRBD1 (5 bases). Germline loops: CDR1 SGHVS, CDR2 FQNEAQ. CDR3 length: 14 residues. The V gene lost 4 bases and the J gene lost 6 bases, with 15 bases spanning the gap. The CDR3 nucleotides are TGTGCCAGCAGCTCCTTTGCGGGGCAGGCTGAAGCTTTCTTT. Its protein product is CASSSFAGQAEAFF.

The rearrangement joins TRBV30 to TRBJ2-3; D possibly matches TRBD1 or TRBD2 (5 bases each). Germline V lookup: CDR1 GTSNPN, CDR2 SVGIG (reference sequence). Trimming shortened V by 4 bases and J by 3 bases, and 11 bases separated the two germline ends. The CDR3 loop spans 13 amino acids. In nucleotides, the CDR3 is TGTGCCTGGAATTTGGGGGAAACAGATACGCAGTATTTT. Protein sequence: CAWNLGETDTQYF.

The rearrangement links TRBV25-1 to TRBJ2-7; 11 bases agree with TRBD1. This CDR3 is 14 amino acids long. Germline-derived CDR1 and CDR2 are MGHDK and SYGVNS. V was clipped by 6 bases and J by 7 bases; unmatched bases: 8. The DNA of the CDR3 is TGTGCCAGCAGGGGGGGACAGGGGGTCTTTGAGCAGTACTTC. This sequence encodes CASRGGQGVFEQYF.

The chain is built from TRBV18 and TRBJ1-2; D is uncertain. Trimming removed 0 bases from V and 4 bases from J, with 9 bases in between. Germline V gene sequence: CDR1 KGHSH, CDR2 LQKENI. The CDR3 sequence is 14 residues long. CDR3 in amino acids: CASSPPEYSYGYTF. The CDR3 bases are TGTGCCAGCTCACCACCCGAGTATAGCTATGGCTACACCTTC.

The CDR3 coding sequence is TGTGCCACCGCGGACAGGGCGGGGGAGACCCAGTACTTC. This encodes CATADRAGETQYF. The chain is built from TRBV2 and TRBJ2-5; TRBD1 aligns across 8 bases. The V gene end was trimmed by 10 bases and the J gene end by 5 bases; junction bases not matched to a gene: 9. Germline loops: CDR1 SNHLY, CDR2 FYNNEI. This CDR3 contains 13 residues.

This chain connects TRBV5-1 to TRBJ2-6; the D is unclear. Per germline, CDR1 SGHRS and CDR2 YFSETQ. Deletions cut 8 bases from V and 0 bases from J, with 12 bases between. CDR3 size: 15 residues. The CDR3 DNA reads TGCGCCAGTCTAGAACAGCCCTCTGGGGCCAACGTCCTGACTTTC. Protein: CASLEQPSGANVLTF. Full variable domain (outside the CDR3, taken from reference TRBV5-1 and TRBJ2-6): KAGVTQTPRYLIKTRGQQVTLSCSPISGHRSVSWYQQTPGQGLQFLFEYFSETQRNKGNFPGRFSGRQFSNSRSEMNVSTLELGDSALYLCASLEQPSGANVLTFGAGSRLTVL.

CDR3 residues: CSVAAVGTEAFF. The CDR3 region has the DNA TGCAGCGTTGCAGCGGTGGGCACTGAAGCTTTCTTT. This chain connects TRBV29-1 to TRBJ1-1; D is uncertain. CDR1 is SQVTM, CDR2 ANQGSEA, per germline. The CDR3 runs 12 residues. Trimming shortened V by 4 bases and J by 4 bases, and 10 bases separated the two germline ends.

CDR3 residues: CASSPKSSNEKLFF. CDR3 bases: TGCGCCAGCAGCCCGAAGAGTTCTAATGAAAAACTGTTTTTT. The chain carries TRBV5-1 and TRBJ1-4; D remains ambiguous. The CDR3 length is 14 residues. Germline CDR1 is SGHRS and CDR2 is YFSETQ. The germline V and J ends were trimmed by 4 bases and 3 bases, with 10 bases remaining between them. The variable domain in full, completed from reference TRBV5-1 and TRBJ1-4, reads KAGVTQTPRYLIKTRGQQVTLSCSPISGHRSVSWYQQTPGQGLQFLFEYFSETQRNKGNFPGRFSGRQFSNSRSEMNVSTLELGDSALYLCASSPKSSNEKLFFGSGTQLSVL.

Only one count was recorded for this clonotype. The chain employs TRBV29-1 and TRBJ1-2, with D tentatively TRBD1 (6 bases). Trimming pared 2 bases from V and 4 bases from J, leaving 8 bases between. Germline V lookup: CDR1 SQVTM, CDR2 ANQGSEA. There are 12 residues in the CDR3. In DNA form, the CDR3 reads TGCAGCGTTGAAAGGACAGCCTATGGCTACACCTTC. Its protein is CSVERTAYGYTF.

The chain uses TRBV7-3 and TRBJ2-1, with 11 bases fitting TRBD1. This CDR3 comprises 15 residues. V was pared by 4 bases and J by 6 bases, with 5 bases of the junction left unmatched. Germline V lookup: CDR1 SGHTA, CDR2 FQGTGA. CDR3 in DNA: TGTGCCAGCAGCTCCGGACAGGGGGCGAGCAATGAGCAGTTCTTC. It translates to CASSSGQGASNEQFF.

V usage is TRBV27 and J usage is TRBJ1-4, with unresolved D. Deletions cut 6 bases from V and 0 bases from J, with 8 bases between. Germline V lookup: CDR1 MNHEY, CDR2 SMNVEV (reference sequence). CDR3 length: 14 residues. This chain's CDR3 is CASRGVATNEKLFF. CDR3 sequence (DNA): TGTGCCAGCAGGGGCGTTGCAACTAATGAAAAACTGTTTTTT. Based on the CDR3 plus reference TRBV27 and TRBJ1-4, the full variable domain is EAQVTQNPRYLITVTGKKLTVTCSQNMNHEYMSWYRQDPGLGLRQIYYSMNVEVTDKGDVPEGYKVSRKEKRNFPLILESPSPNQTSLYFCASRGVATNEKLFFGSGTQLSVL.

The rearrangement links TRBV12-3 or TRBV12-4 to TRBJ2-3; TRBD2 is a possible D gene (5 bases). The CDR3 loop spans 13 amino acids. V dropped 4 bases and J dropped 4 bases, with 9 bases sitting between them. The CDR3, as DNA: TGTGCCAGCAGTTCAAGCGGTGCAGATACGCAGTATTTT. It yields the protein CASSSSGADTQYF.

The V call is TRBV5-1, the J call TRBJ1-4; D unclear. Between the trimmed V and J ends, which lost 1 base and 8 bases, there was a span of 9 bases. Germline lookup yields CDR1 SGHRS and CDR2 YFSETQ. CDR3 length: 13 amino acids. CDR3 loop: CASSLTVEEKLFF. The CDR3 region has the DNA TGCGCCAGCAGCTTGACAGTTGAAGAAAAACTGTTTTTT.

The J gene is TRBJ2-4, the V gene TRBV30, with 7 bases identical to TRBD2. CDR1 GTSNPN and CDR2 SVGIG come from the germline V gene (reference sequence). The CDR3 is 15 amino acids. Unmatched junction bases numbered 5, after V lost 1 base and J lost 2 bases. The CDR3 protein is CAWSGGGQSKNIQYF. The CDR3 region has the DNA TGTGCCTGGAGTGGGGGAGGGCAATCCAAAAACATTCAGTACTTC.

This chain connects TRBV4-2 to TRBJ2-3, with 9 nucleotides matching TRBD2. The germline gives CDR1 LGHNA, CDR2 YNFKEQ. The CDR3 is 16 amino acids. J gave up 2 bases and V 6 bases, and 9 bases lay outside the gene matches. The DNA for the CDR3 is TGTGCCAGCAGGGAGGCTAGCGGGAAACCCACAGATACGCAGTATTTT. It yields the protein CASREASGKPTDTQYF.

This chain uses TRBV3-1 with TRBJ1-2, with D tentatively TRBD1 (5 bases). Germline V gene lookup returns CDR1 LGHDT and CDR2 YNNKEL (reference sequence). The CDR3 loop spans 16 amino acids. Trimming took off 0 bases at V and 3 bases at J, with 14 bases between the two ends. The CDR3 is CASSQDPGRGDYGYTF. DNA for the CDR3: TGTGCCAGCAGCCAAGATCCGGGGCGAGGGGACTATGGCTACACCTTC.